A single sample gave rise to the 12 T cell receptor beta chains below, sequenced in a study of blood T cells in healthy people across ages. The second PCR ran roughly 7 to 11 cycles with a sample-barcoded 5' primer and J-beta primers. From the 5' RACE reads, TCRdb called clonotypes with MiXCR, one entry per CDR3 protein. This table holds roughly 1,300,000 distinct CDR3 sequences, approximately 59% found once. Sequenced sample: blood. Every receptor here comes from a man between 18 and 35 years old in good health.

The rearrangement links TRBV7-6 to TRBJ2-7; 9 nucleotides agree with TRBD1. The CDR3 is 15 amino acids. V lost 5 bases, J lost 3 bases, and 8 bases stayed unmatched. Germline V gene data show CDR1 as SGHVS and CDR2 as FNYEAQ. The CDR3 DNA sequence: TGTGCCAGCAGCCTAAACCGGGACAGGGTCTACGAGCAGTACTTC. Protein product: CASSLNRDRVYEQYF.

This clonotype was recorded a few times. The chain links TRBV13 to TRBJ2-7; TRBD2 matches at 12 bases. The V gene end was trimmed by 5 bases and the J gene end by 5 bases; junction bases not matched to a gene: 7. CDR3 length: 15 amino acids. The germline V gene encodes CDR1 PRHDT and CDR2 FYEKMQ (reference sequence). CDR3 protein: CASSGLAGGHHEQYF. CDR3 coding DNA: TGTGCCAGCAGCGGGCTAGCGGGAGGGCATCACGAGCAGTACTTC.

This chain links TRBV4-3 with TRBJ1-2; no reliable D call. The CDR3 is made up of 16 amino acids. Germline-derived CDR1 and CDR2 are LGHNA and YSLEER. Trimming took off 0 bases at V and 8 bases at J, with 19 bases between the two ends. The CDR3 region has the DNA TGCGCCAGCAGCCAAGATTGGGGTTCATCTGGTGTCGGCTACACCTTC. Protein sequence: CASSQDWGSSGVGYTF.

The chain carries TRBV4-1 and TRBJ2-3; the D gene is possibly TRBD1 (5 bases). The ends were cut back, 2 bases at V and 2 bases at J, with 17 bases in the middle. The germline CDR1 and CDR2 sequences are MGHRA and YSYEKL. The CDR3 length is 17 residues. This chain's CDR3 is CASSQPRTTGNTDTQYF. CDR3 DNA: TGCGCCAGCAGCCAACCCCGAACAACAGGAAACACAGATACGCAGTATTTT.

Remarks on this clonotype: This may arise from a read error, as a much more abundant clone is one base away. The CDR3 DNA is TGTGCCAGCAATCAGGGGAACTATGGCTACACCTTC. This gives the protein CASNQGNYGYTF. The genes are TRBV6-2 or TRBV6-3 and TRBJ1-2, with a weak D call TRBD1 (6 bases). The CDR3 sequence is 12 residues long. The V end lost 7 bases, the J end lost 2 bases, and 8 bases lay between the germline ends. Germline values: CDR1 MNHEY, CDR2 SVGEGT.

In this sample, this clonotype turned up once. This chain uses TRBV6-5 with TRBJ1-2; D remains ambiguous. CDR3 length equals 11 residues. With 5 bases removed from V and 6 bases from J, the gap between germline ends came to 7 bases. Germline CDR1 MNHEY, CDR2 SVGAGI. CDR3 sequence: CASSTGHGYTF. The CDR3 DNA follows: TGTGCCAGCAGTACCGGACATGGCTACACCTTC.

The chain combines TRBV12-5 with TRBJ2-7; TRBD2 agrees at 11 bases. J was trimmed by 0 bases and V by 5 bases; bases with no gene match: 6. The CDR3 is 16 residues long. Germline loops: CDR1 LGHNT, CDR2 FRNRAP. The CDR3 protein is CASGLPGTSGSYEQYF. DNA for the CDR3: TGTGCTAGTGGTCTACCGGGGACTAGCGGCTCCTACGAGCAGTACTTC.

This clonotype was detected ten times or more. The chain uses TRBV4-1 and TRBJ1-1; no firm D call. Trimming took 5 bases from V and 3 from J, leaving 16 bases between them. There are 15 residues in the CDR3. Germline V CDR1 and CDR2: MGHRA, YSYEKL. The CDR3 DNA follows: TGCGCCAGCAGCGTCCGGCTCAATCCGGACACTGAAGCTTTCTTT. Encoded protein: CASSVRLNPDTEAFF.

The chain recombines TRBV25-1 with TRBJ2-1; 13 bases are shared with TRBD2. With V trimmed by 0 bases and J by 13 bases, 18 bases remained unmatched. Looked up from germline, CDR1 is MGHDK and CDR2 is SYGVNS. The CDR3 consists of 19 residues. The DNA of the CDR3 is TGTGCCAGCAGTGAATATCCCTCTAGGACTAGCGGGAGTGGCCCACTCCAGTTCTTC. Translation: CASSEYPSRTSGSGPLQFF. Full variable domain (outside the CDR3, taken from reference TRBV25-1 and TRBJ2-1): EADIYQTPRYLVIGTGKKITLECSQTMGHDKMYWYQQDPGMELHLIHYSYGVNSTEKGDLSSESTVSRIRTEHFPLTLESARPSHTSQYLCASSEYPSRTSGSGPLQFFGPGTRLTVL.

CDR3 in DNA: TGTGCCATCAGGAATGACAGGGGTTCCTACGAGCAGTACTTC. The encoded protein is CAIRNDRGSYEQYF. The chain couples TRBV10-3 to TRBJ2-7, with 8 bases aligning to TRBD1. Germline values: CDR1 ENHRY, CDR2 SYGVKD. CDR3 length equals 14 residues. The V segment lost 6 bases and the J segment 1 base; nucleotides outside the gene matches: 5.

The rearrangement joins TRBV13 to TRBJ1-1, with D uncertain. This CDR3 contains 13 residues. CDR1 PRHDT and CDR2 FYEKMQ come from the germline V gene (reference sequence). The V gene lost 5 bases and the J gene lost 7 bases, with 14 bases spanning the gap. CDR3: CASSVAQRVEAFF. In nucleotides, the CDR3 is TGTGCCAGCAGCGTAGCTCAGCGGGTTGAAGCTTTCTTT.

V usage is TRBV27 and J usage is TRBJ1-2; 8 positions match TRBD1. V shed 8 bases, J shed 9 bases, and the junction held 8 bases outside the gene matches. CDR1 is MNHEY, CDR2 SMNVEV, per germline (reference sequence). The CDR3 has 12 amino acids. The CDR3 region has the DNA TGTGCCAGCGGACAGGGAGGAAACAGCTACACCTTC. Its translation is CASGQGGNSYTF.